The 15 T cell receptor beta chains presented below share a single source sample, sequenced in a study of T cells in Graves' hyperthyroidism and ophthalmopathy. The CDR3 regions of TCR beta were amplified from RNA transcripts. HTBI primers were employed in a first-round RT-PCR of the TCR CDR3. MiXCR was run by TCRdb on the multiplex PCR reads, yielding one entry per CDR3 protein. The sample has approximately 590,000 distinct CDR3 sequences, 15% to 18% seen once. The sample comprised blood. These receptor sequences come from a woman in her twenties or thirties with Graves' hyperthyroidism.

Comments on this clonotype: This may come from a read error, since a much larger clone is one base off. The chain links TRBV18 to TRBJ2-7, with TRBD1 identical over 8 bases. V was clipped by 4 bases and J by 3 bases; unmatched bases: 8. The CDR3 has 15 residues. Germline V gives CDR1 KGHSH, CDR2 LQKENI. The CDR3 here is CASSLWTGIDYEQYF. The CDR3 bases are TGTGCCAGCTCACTATGGACAGGGATTGACTACGAGCAGTACTTC.

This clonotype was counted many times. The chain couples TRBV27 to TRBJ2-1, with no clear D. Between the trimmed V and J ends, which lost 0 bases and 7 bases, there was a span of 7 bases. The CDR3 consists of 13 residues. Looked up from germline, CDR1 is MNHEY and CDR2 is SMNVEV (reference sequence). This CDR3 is CASSLSAPNEQFF. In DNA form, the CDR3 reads TGTGCCAGCAGTTTATCGGCTCCTAATGAGCAGTTCTTC.

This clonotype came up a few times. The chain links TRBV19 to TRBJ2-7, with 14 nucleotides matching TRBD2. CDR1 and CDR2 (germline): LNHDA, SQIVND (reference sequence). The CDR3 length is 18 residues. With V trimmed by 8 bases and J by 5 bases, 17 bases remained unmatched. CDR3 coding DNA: TGTGCCAGTCCCCTCCCGGGACTAGCGGGAGATGTTGCGGACGAGCAGTACTTC. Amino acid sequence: CASPLPGLAGDVADEQYF. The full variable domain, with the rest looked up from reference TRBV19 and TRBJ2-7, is DGGITQSPKYLFRKEGQNVTLSCEQNLNHDAMYWYRQDPGQGLRLIYYSQIVNDFQKGDIAEGYSVSREKKESFPLTVTSAQKNPTAFYLCASPLPGLAGDVADEQYFGPGTRLTVT.

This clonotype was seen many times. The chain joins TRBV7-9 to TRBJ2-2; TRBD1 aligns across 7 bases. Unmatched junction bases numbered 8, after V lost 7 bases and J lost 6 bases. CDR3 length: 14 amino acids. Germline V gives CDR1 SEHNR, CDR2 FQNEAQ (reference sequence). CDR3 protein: CASKARGQSGELFF. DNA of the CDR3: TGTGCCAGCAAGGCGAGGGGGCAATCCGGGGAGCTGTTTTTT.

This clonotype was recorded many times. For the CDR3, the DNA is TGTGCCAGCAGTGAACGCCAGAGTGAGGAAAAACTGTTTTTT. Protein sequence: CASSERQSEEKLFF. The rearrangement links TRBV2 to TRBJ1-4; D remains unclear. Germline V gene lookup returns CDR1 SNHLY and CDR2 FYNNEI. The CDR3 length is 14 residues. V was trimmed by 2 bases and J by 8 bases, leaving 12 bases between them.

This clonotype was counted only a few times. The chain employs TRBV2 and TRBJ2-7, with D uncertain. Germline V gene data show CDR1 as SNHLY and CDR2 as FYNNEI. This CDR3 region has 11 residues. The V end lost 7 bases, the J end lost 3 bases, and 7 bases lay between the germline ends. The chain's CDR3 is CASTGDYEQYF. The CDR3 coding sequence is TGTGCCAGCACCGGCGACTACGAGCAGTACTTC.

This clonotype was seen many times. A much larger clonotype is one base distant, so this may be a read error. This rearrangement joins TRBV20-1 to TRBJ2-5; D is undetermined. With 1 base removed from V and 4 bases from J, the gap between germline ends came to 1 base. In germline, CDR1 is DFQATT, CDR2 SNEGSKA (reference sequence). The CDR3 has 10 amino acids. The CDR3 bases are TGCAGTGCTAGAGTAGAGACCCAGTACTTC. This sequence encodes CSARVETQYF.

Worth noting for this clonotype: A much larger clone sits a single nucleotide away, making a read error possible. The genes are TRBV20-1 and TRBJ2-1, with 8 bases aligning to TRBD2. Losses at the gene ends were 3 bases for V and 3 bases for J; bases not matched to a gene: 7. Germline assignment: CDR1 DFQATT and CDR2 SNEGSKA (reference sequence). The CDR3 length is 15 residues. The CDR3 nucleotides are TGCAGTGCTAGCAGCCTAGCGGGCTACTACAATGAGCAGTTCTTC. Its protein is CSASSLAGYYNEQFF.

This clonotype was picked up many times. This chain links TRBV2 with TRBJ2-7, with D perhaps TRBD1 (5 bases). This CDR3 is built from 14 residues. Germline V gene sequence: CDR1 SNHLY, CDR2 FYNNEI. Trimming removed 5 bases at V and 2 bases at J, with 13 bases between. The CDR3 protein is CASSQEDIAYEQYF. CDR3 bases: TGTGCCAGCAGTCAAGAGGACATCGCCTACGAGCAGTACTTC. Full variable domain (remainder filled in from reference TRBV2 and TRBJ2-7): EPEVTQTPSHQVTQMGQEVILRCVPISNHLYFYWYRQILGQKVEFLVSFYNNEISEKSEIFDDQFSVERPDGSNFTLKIRSTKLEDSAMYFCASSQEDIAYEQYFGPGTRLTVT.

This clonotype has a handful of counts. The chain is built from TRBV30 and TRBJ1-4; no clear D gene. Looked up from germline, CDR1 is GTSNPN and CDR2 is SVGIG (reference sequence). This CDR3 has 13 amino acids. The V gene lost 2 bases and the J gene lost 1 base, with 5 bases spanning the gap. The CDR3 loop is CAWSIGTNEKLFF. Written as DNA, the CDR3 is TGTGCCTGGAGTATAGGAACTAATGAAAAACTGTTTTTT. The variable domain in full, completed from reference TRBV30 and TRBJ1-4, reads SQTIHQWPATLVQPVGSPLSLECTVEGTSNPNLYWYRQAAGRGLQLLFYSVGIGQISSEVPQNLSASRPQDRQFILSSKKLLLSDSGFYLCAWSIGTNEKLFFGSGTQLSVL.

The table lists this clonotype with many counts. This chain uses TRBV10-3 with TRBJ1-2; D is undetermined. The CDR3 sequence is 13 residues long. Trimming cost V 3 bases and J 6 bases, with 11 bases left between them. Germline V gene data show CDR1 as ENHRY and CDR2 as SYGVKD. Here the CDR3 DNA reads TGTGCCATCAGTGATGGACCTGGGCATGGCTACACCTTC. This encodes CAISDGPGHGYTF.

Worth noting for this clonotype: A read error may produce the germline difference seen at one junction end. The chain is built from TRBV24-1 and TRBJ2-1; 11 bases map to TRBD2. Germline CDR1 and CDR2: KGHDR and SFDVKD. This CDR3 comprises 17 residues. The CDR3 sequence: CATSDDSSGRAYNEQLF. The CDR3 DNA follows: TGTGCCACCAGTGATGACAGTAGCGGGAGGGCCTACAATGAGCAGCTCTTC.

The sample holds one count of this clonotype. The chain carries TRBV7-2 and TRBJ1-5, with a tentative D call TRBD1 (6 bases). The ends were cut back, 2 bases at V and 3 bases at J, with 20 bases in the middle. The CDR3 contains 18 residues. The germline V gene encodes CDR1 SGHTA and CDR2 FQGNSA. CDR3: CASSLRVRGTKDNQPQHF. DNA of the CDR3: TGTGCCAGCAGCTTAAGGGTCCGCGGGACAAAGGACAATCAGCCCCAGCATTTT.

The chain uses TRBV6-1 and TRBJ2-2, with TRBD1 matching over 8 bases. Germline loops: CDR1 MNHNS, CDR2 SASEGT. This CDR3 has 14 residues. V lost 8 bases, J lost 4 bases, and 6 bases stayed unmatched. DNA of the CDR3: TGTGCCAGCCCCCGGACAGGGACCACCGGGGAGCTGTTTTTT. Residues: CASPRTGTTGELFF.

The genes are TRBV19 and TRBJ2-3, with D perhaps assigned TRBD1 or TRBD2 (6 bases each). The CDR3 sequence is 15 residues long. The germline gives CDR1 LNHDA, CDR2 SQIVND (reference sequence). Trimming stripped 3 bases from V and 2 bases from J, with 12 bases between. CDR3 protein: CASSIGGTITDTQYF. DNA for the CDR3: TGTGCCAGTAGTATTGGGGGGACAATCACAGATACGCAGTATTTT.